The clone carrying this T cell receptor (beta chain) was observed once. Its target is unknown. This record comes from a study of vaccination and CD4 T cells after COVID-19. The Oncomine TCR Beta short-read assay was applied to DNA of cultured CD4+ T cells. Via MiXCR, TCRdb re-called the PCR reads, giving one row per CDR3 protein. Seen here are fewer than 20,000 distinct CDR3 sequences, under 75% observed once, and the top ten hold more than 15%. Treatment reported: roughly 10-day PBMC culture with coronavirus spike peptide pools or control peptides (ViraFEST assay). The J segment lost 3 bases and the V segment lost 7 bases, leaving 17 bases of the junction unmatched. The CDR3 totals 17 residues. CDR1 and CDR2 (germline): MNHNS, SASEGT.

The chain recombines TRBV6-1 with TRBJ2-7; 8 bases fit TRBD2. Specimen: CD4+ T cells from blood, cultured in vitro. This sequence originates from a human donor who had recovered from COVID-19. As DNA, the CDR3 is TGTGCCAGCACCCCGGGGGGGCGAGCCTCCGGTTTCTACGAGCAGTACTTC. Encoded protein: CASTPGGRASGFYEQYF.